This TCR beta chain was recovered during a study of blood T cell repertoires in COVID-19. CDR1 LNHDA and CDR2 SQIVND come from the germline V gene (reference sequence). V lost 5 bases and J 0 bases, leaving 10 bases between the germline ends. The CDR3 has 14 residues. TCRdb's table, derived via immunoSEQ multiplex PCR, lists solely in-frame clones and lacks some. The repertoire holds 160,000 or so clones, with approximately 95% as singletons. This TCR was recovered from a woman in her fifties or sixties with COVID-19, enrolled during active disease. This rearrangement joins TRBV19 to TRBJ1-1; D may be TRBD1 (5 bases). The sequenced material came from peripheral blood. The CDR3 DNA is TGTGCCAGTAGTCTGACAGCAATGAACACTGAAGCTTTCTTT. Residues: CASSLTAMNTEAFF.